A single sample gave rise to the 12 T cell receptor beta chains below, sequenced in a study of blood T cell repertoires in COVID-19. Data came from immunoSEQ multiplex PCR; TCRdb stores just in-frame clones and leaves some out. Of approximately 210,000 clones in the sample, 88% were seen once. Sequenced input: peripheral blood. These receptors came from a man between 18 and 35 years old with active or convalescent COVID-19.

The rearrangement links TRBV6-4 to TRBJ2-7; TRBD1 is a possible D gene (5 bases). V was shortened by 6 bases and J by 3 bases, with 12 bases between the two germline ends. This CDR3 is built from 13 residues. CDR1 and CDR2 (germline): MRHNA, SNTAGT. As DNA, the CDR3 is TGTGCCAGCAGCCGACAGACTGGCTACGAGCAGTACTTC. This sequence encodes CASSRQTGYEQYF.

The V gene is TRBV19, the J gene TRBJ2-3, with 7 bases lining up with TRBD2. The CDR3 totals 18 residues. Trimming removed 3 bases from V and 2 bases from J; junction bases left unmatched: 14. CDR1 is LNHDA, CDR2 SQIVND, per germline (reference sequence). The CDR3 is CASSIESGLRMNTDTQYF. The DNA for the CDR3 is TGTGCCAGTAGTATTGAGTCGGGACTAAGAATGAACACAGATACGCAGTATTTT.

This sequence joins TRBV4-1 and TRBJ2-7; TRBD1 aligns across 7 bases. The ends lost 1 base at V and 2 bases at J; junction bases unmatched: 5. Germline loops: CDR1 MGHRA, CDR2 YSYEKL. This CDR3 spans 15 amino acids. CDR3 coding DNA: TGCGCCAGCAGCCAAGCCATCGGACAGGCCTACGAGCAGTACTTC. This encodes CASSQAIGQAYEQYF.

The V call is TRBV27, the J call TRBJ1-6, with TRBD1 as a possible D gene (6 bases). V was trimmed by 7 bases and J by 10 bases, leaving 14 bases between them. There are 13 residues in the CDR3. Germline-derived CDR1 and CDR2 are MNHEY and SMNVEV (reference sequence). CDR3 in amino acids: CASTRTASSPLHF. The CDR3 region has the DNA TGTGCCAGCACTAGGACAGCAAGCTCACCCCTCCACTTT.

This clone showed up just a few times. A read error may produce the germline difference seen at one junction end. The V gene is TRBV30, the J gene TRBJ2-7; D might be TRBD1 (5 bases). Germline CDR1 is GTSNPN and CDR2 is SVGIG (reference sequence). There are 11 residues in the CDR3. CDR3 DNA sequence: TGTGCCTGGAGCAAAGGGCAGGGTAGTAACTTC. Translation: CAWSKGQGSNF.

The chain carries TRBV19 and TRBJ1-1; D is possibly TRBD1 (5 bases). The CDR3 extends over 15 amino acids. The V and J ends lost 1 base and 7 bases respectively, with 16 bases between them. Looked up from germline, CDR1 is LNHDA and CDR2 is SQIVND (reference sequence). CDR3 in amino acids: CASSIGGWQGGEAFF. CDR3 nucleotide sequence: TGTGCCAGTAGTATAGGAGGTTGGCAGGGTGGTGAAGCTTTCTTT.

This chain connects TRBV5-8 to TRBJ1-2, with a tentative D call TRBD1 (6 bases). The CDR3 loop spans 14 amino acids. V was pared by 4 bases and J by 8 bases, with 18 bases between. Germline V gene sequence: CDR1 SGHTS, CDR2 YDEGEE. CDR3 bases: TGTGCCAGCAGCAATCTACAGGGTTCGAGGGGCTACACCTTC. It yields the protein CASSNLQGSRGYTF.

Only one count was recorded for this clone. CDR3 region: CASSSRNRDSSYEQYF. The CDR3 DNA sequence: TGTGCCAGCAGCTCACGGAACCGGGACAGCTCCTACGAGCAGTACTTC. The chain is built from TRBV5-6 and TRBJ2-7; 7 bases agree with TRBD1. The V segment lost 3 bases and the J segment 0 bases; nucleotides outside the gene matches: 9. Germline V lookup: CDR1 SGHDT, CDR2 YYEEEE. This CDR3 spans 16 amino acids.

The chain has TRBV6-6 and TRBJ1-2; D ambiguous. The ends were cut back, 4 bases at V and 3 bases at J, with 12 bases in the middle. This CDR3 spans 14 amino acids. Germline assignment: CDR1 MNHNY and CDR2 SVGAGI (reference sequence). CDR3 protein: CASSSSGKDYGYTF. Written as DNA, the CDR3 is TGTGCCAGCAGTTCGTCTGGCAAAGACTATGGCTACACCTTC.

The CDR3 DNA sequence: TGTGCCTGGAGTGAGCGTTTAGGGGGTCTCAATGAAAAACTGTTTTTT. It is translated as CAWSERLGGLNEKLFF. The V call is TRBV30, the J call TRBJ1-4; D perhaps matches TRBD1 (6 bases). V was cut by 1 base and J by 5 bases, with 17 bases left in between. This CDR3 has 16 amino acids. CDR1 is GTSNPN, CDR2 SVGIG, per germline (reference sequence).

The J gene is TRBJ2-1, the V gene TRBV28; a weak D match, TRBD2 (5 bases). This CDR3 has 12 amino acids. V lost 8 bases and J lost 5, with 10 bases in between. Germline CDR1 and CDR2: MDHEN and SYDVKM. CDR3 in DNA: TGTGCCAGCGAGGAGCGGAACAATGAGCAGTTCTTC. The encoded protein is CASEERNNEQFF.

The rearrangement uses TRBV5-4 and TRBJ1-2; 8 bases agree with TRBD1. In germline, CDR1 is SGHNT, CDR2 YYREEE (reference sequence). V lost 0 bases, J lost 6 bases, and 4 bases stayed unmatched. The CDR3 runs 14 residues. CDR3 amino acids: CASSLADRANGYTF. DNA of the CDR3: TGTGCCAGCAGCTTGGCGGACAGGGCGAATGGCTACACCTTC.